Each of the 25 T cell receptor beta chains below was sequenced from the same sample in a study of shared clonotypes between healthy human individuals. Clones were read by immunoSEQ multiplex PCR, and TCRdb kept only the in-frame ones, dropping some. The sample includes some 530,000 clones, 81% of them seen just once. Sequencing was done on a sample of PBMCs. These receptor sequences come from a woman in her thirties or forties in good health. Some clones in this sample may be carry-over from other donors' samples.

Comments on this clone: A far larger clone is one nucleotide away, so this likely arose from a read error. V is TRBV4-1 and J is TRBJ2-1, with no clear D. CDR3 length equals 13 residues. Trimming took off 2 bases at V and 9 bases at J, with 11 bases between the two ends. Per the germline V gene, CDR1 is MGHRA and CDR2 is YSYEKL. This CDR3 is CASSQIVGSEQFF. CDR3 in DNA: TGCGCCAGCAGCCAAATTGTGGGAAGTGAGCAGTTCTTC.

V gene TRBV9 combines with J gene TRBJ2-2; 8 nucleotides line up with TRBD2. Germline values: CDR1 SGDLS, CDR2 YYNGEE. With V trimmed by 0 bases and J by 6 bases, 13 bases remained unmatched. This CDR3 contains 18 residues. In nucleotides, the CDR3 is TGTGCCAGCAGCGTAGACCCGAGCGGGAGTTCTTACGCCGGGGAGCTGTTTTTT. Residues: CASSVDPSGSSYAGELFF.

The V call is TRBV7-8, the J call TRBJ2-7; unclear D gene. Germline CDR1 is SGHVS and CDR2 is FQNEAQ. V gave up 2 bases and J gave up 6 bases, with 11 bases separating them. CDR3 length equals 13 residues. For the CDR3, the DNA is TGTGCCAGCAGCTTAAGTGGAGAACCCGAGCAGTACTTC. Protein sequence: CASSLSGEPEQYF. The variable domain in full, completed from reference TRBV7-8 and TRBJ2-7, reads GAGVSQSPRYKVAKRGQDVALRCDPISGHVSLFWYQQALGQGPEFLTYFQNEAQLDKSGLPSDRFFAERPEGSVSTLKIQRTQQEDSAVYLCASSLSGEPEQYFGPGTRLTVT.

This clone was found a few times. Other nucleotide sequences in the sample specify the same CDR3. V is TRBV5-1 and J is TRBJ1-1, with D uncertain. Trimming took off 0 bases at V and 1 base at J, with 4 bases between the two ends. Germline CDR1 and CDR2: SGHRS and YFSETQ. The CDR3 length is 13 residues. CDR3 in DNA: TGCGCCAGCAGCTTGGATCCGAACACTGAAGCTTTCTTT. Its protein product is CASSLDPNTEAFF.

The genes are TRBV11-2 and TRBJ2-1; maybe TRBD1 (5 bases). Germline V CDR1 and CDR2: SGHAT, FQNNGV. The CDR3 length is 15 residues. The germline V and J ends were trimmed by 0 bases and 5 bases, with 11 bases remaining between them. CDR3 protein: CASSLEPGRDNEQFF. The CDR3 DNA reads TGTGCCAGCAGCTTAGAACCAGGGCGTGACAATGAGCAGTTCTTC.

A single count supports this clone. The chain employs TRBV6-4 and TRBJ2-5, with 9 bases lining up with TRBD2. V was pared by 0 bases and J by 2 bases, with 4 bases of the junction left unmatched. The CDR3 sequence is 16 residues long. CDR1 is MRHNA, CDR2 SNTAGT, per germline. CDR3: CASSDSTSGPQETQYF. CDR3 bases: TGTGCCAGCAGTGACTCGACTAGCGGACCTCAAGAGACCCAGTACTTC.

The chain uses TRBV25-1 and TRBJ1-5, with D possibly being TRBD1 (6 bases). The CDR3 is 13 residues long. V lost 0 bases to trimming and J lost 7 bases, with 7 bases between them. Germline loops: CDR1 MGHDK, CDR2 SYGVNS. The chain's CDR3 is CASSEYGGQPQHF. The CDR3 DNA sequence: TGTGCCAGCAGTGAATATGGGGGCCAGCCCCAGCATTTT.

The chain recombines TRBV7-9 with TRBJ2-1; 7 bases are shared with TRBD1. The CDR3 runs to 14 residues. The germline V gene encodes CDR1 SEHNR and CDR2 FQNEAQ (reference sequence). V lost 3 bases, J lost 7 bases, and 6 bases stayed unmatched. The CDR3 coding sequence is TGTGCCAGCAGCTTTCGCGCCAGGGGGAATGAGCAGTTCTTC. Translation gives CASSFRARGNEQFF.

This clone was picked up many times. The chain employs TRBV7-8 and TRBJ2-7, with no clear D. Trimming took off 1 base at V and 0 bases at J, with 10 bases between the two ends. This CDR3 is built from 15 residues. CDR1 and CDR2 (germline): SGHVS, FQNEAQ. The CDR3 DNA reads TGTGCCAGCAGCTTAGGTCGCCGGGTCTCCTACGAGCAGTACTTC. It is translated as CASSLGRRVSYEQYF.

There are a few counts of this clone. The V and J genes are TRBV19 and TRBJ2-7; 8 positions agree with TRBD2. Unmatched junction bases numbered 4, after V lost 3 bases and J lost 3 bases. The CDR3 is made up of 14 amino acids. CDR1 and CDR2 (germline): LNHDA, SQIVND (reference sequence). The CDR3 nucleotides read TGTGCCAGTAGTATGGAGCGGGGGCACTACGAGCAGTACTTC. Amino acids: CASSMERGHYEQYF.

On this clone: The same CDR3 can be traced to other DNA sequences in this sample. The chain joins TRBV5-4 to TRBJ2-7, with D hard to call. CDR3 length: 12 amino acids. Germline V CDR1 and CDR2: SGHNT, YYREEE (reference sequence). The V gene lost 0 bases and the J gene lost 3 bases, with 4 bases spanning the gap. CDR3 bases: TGTGCCAGCAGCTTGGAAGGCTACGAGCAGTACTTC. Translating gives CASSLEGYEQYF.

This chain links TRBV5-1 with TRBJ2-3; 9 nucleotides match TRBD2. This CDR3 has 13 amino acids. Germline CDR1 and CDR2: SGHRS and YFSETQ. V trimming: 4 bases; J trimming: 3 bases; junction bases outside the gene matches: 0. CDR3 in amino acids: CASSGLATDTQYF. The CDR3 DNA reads TGCGCCAGCAGCGGACTAGCGACAGATACGCAGTATTTT.

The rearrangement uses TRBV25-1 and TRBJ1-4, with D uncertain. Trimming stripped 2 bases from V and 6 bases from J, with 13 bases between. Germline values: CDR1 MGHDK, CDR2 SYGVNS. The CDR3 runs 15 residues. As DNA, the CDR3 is TGTGCCAGCAGTGAACCTAGACGGTTCGATGAAAAACTGTTTTTT. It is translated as CASSEPRRFDEKLFF.

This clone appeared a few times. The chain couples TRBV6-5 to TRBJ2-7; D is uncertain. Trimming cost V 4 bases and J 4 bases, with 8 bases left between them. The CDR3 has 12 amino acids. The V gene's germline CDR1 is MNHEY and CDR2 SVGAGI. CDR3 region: CASSSTIYEQYF. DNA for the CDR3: TGTGCCAGCAGTTCCACGATATACGAGCAGTACTTC.

The CDR3 nucleotides read TGTGCCAGCAGCTTACCTGGGACTAGAACCTACGAGCAGTACTTC. Amino acid sequence: CASSLPGTRTYEQYF. The V and J genes are TRBV7-9 and TRBJ2-7; 8 bases fit TRBD2. This CDR3 comprises 15 residues. Germline assignment: CDR1 SEHNR and CDR2 FQNEAQ (reference sequence). V dropped 2 bases and J dropped 2; count of bases not matched to a gene: 5.

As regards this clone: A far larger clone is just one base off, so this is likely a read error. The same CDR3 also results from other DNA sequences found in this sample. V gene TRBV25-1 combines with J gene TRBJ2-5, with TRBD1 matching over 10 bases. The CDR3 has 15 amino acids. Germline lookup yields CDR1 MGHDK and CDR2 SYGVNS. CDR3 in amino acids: CASSLEGQGSETQYF. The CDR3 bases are TGTGCAAGCAGTCTCGAGGGACAGGGGTCAGAGACCCAGTACTTC. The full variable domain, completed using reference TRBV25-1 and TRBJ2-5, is EADIYQTPRYLVIGTGKKITLECSQTMGHDKMYWYQQDPGMELHLIHYSYGVNSTEKGDLSSESTVSRIRTEHFPLTLESARPSHTSQYLCASSLEGQGSETQYFGPGTRLLVL.

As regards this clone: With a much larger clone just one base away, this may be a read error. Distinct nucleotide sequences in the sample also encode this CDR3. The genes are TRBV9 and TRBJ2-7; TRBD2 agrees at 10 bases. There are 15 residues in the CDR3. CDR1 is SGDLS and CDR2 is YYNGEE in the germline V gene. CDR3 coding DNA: TGTGCTAGCAGCCTTACAGGGACTAGCGTAAACGAGCAGTACTTC. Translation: CASSLTGTSVNEQYF.

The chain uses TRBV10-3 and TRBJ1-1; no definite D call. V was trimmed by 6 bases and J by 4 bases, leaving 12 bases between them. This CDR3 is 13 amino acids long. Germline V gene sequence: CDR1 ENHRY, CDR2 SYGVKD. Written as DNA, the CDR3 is TGTGCCATCAGCGAGATGGGGAGCACTGAAGCTTTCTTT. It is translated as CAISEMGSTEAFF.

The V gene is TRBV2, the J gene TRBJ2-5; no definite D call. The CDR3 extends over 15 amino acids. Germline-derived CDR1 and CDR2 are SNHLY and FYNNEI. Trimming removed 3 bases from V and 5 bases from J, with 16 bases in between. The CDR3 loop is CASSERIRNRETQYF. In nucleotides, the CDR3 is TGTGCCAGCAGTGAGCGTATACGGAACCGGGAGACCCAGTACTTC.

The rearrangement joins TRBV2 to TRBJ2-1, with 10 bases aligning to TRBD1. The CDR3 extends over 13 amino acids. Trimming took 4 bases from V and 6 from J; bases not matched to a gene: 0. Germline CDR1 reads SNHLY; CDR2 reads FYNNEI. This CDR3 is CASSGDRGNEQFF. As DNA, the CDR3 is TGTGCCAGCAGTGGGGACAGGGGCAATGAGCAGTTCTTC. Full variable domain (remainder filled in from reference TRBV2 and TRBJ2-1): EPEVTQTPSHQVTQMGQEVILRCVPISNHLYFYWYRQILGQKVEFLVSFYNNEISEKSEIFDDQFSVERPDGSNFTLKIRSTKLEDSAMYFCASSGDRGNEQFFGPGTRLTVL.

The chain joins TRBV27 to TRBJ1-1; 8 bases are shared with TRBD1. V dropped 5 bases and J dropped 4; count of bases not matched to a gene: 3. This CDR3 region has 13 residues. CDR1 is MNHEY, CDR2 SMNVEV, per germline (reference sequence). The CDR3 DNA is TGTGCCAGCAGTCAGGGGGCTGTCACTGAAGCTTTCTTT. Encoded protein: CASSQGAVTEAFF.

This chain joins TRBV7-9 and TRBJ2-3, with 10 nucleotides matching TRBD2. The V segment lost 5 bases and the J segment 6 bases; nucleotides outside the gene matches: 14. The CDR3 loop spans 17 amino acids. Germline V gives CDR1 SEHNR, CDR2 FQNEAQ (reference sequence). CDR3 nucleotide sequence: TGTGCCAGCAGCGGATCCCAGCGGGAGGGCCTAGGGGATACGCAGTATTTT. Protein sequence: CASSGSQREGLGDTQYF.

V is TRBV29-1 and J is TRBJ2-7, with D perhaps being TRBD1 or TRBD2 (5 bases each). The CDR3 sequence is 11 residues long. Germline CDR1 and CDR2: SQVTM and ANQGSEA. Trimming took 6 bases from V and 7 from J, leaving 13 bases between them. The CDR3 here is CSVLRGPEQYF. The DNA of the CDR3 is TGCAGCGTCCTGAGGGGCCCAGAGCAGTACTTC.

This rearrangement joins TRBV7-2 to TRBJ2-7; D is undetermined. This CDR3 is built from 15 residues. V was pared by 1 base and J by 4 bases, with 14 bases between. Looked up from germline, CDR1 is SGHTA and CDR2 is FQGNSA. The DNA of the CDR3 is TGTGCCAGCAGCTTAGGTCTTGTTCTGATGTACGAGCAGTACTTC. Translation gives CASSLGLVLMYEQYF.

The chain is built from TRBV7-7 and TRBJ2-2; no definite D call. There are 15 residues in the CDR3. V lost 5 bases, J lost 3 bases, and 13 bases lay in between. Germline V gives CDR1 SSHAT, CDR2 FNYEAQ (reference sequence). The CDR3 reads CASSPSLEDTGELFF. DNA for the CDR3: TGTGCCAGCAGCCCTTCCCTTGAGGACACCGGGGAGCTGTTTTTT.